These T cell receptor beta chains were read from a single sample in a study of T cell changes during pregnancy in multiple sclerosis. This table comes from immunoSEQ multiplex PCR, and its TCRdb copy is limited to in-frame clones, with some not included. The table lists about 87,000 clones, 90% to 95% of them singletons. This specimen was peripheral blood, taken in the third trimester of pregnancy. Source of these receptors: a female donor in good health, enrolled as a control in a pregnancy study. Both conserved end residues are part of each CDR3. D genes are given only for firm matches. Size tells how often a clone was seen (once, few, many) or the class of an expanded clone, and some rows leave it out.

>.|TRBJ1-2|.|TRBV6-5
TGTGCCAGCAGTTTTCAGGGGAACCGCTACACCTTC
CASSFQGNRYTF
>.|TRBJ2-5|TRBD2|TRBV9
TGTGCCAGCAGCGTGGCGGGGGGATACCAAGAGACCCAGTACTTC
CASSVAGGYQETQYF
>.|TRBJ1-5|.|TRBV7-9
TGTGCCAGCAGCCAAGGAAGGGGGAGTGTGGAGCCCCAGCATTTT
CASSQGRGSVEPQHF
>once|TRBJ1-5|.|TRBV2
TGTGCCAGCAGTGAGAGGGGGTCTCAGCCCCAGCATTTT
CASSERGSQPQHF
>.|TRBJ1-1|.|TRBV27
TGTGCCAGCAGCACGCATCCCCGAGGTCAAGCTTTCTTT
CASSTHPRGQAFF
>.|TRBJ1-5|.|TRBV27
TGTGCCAGCAGTTTAGGGGGGATCAATCAGCCCCAGCATTTT
CASSLGGINQPQHF
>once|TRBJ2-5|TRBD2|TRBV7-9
TGTGCCAGCAGCTTCGGGCGGGAGGCCCCCAAAGAGACCCAGTACTTC
CASSFGREAPKETQYF
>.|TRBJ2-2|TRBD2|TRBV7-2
TGTGCCAGCAGCTTGGGCGGGAGTGGCACCGGGGAGCTGTTTTTT
CASSLGGSGTGELFF
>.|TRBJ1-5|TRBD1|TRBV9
TGTGCCAGCAGCGTAGGGGCAGGGGGAAGCAATCAGCCCCAGCATTTT
CASSVGAGGSNQPQHF
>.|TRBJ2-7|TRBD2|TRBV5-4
TGTGCCAGCAGCTTGTCTAGCGGGGGTTCCTACGAGCAGTACTTC
CASSLSSGGSYEQYF
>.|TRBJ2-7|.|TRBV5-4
TGTGCCAGCAGCTTGGACGGGTCGGGGGGCAACGAGCAGTACTTC
CASSLDGSGGNEQYF
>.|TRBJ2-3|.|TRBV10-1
TGCGCCAGCAGGTATCTAGGAAGCACAGATACGCAGTATTTT
CASRYLGSTDTQYF
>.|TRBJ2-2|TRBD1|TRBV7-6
TGTGCCAGCAGCTTAGCACCCGACAGGGTTACCGGGGAGCTGTTTTTT
CASSLAPDRVTGELFF
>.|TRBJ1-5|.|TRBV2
TGTGCCAGCAGTATGGCCCTTAGCAATCAGCCCCAGCATTTT
CASSMALSNQPQHF
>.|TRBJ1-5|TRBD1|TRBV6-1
TGTGCCAGCAGTGGACAGGGGGCTTCTCAGCCCCAGCATTTT
CASSGQGASQPQHF
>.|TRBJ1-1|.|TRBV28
TGTGCCAGCATAAAAGGGGCGGGGGTGCGAGCTTTCTTT
CASIKGAGVRAFF
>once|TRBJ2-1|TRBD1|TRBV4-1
TGCGCCAGCAGCCAGGGACAGCCCTACAATGAGCAGTTCTTC
CASSQGQPYNEQFF
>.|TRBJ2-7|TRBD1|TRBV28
TGTGCCAGCAGTAATCCGGGACAGCCCCAGGGGCAGTACTTC
CASSNPGQPQGQYF
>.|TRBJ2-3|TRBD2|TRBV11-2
TGTGCCAGCAGCCAGCGGGATAGCACAGATACGCAGTATTTT
CASSQRDSTDTQYF
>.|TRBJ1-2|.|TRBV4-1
TGCGCCAGCAGCCATTCGCAGGGGTATGGCTACACCTTC
CASSHSQGYGYTF
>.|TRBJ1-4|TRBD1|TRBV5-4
TGTGCCAGCAGCCGGGACAGGGGGGGCGAAAAACTGTTTTTT
CASSRDRGGEKLFF
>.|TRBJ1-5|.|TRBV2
TGTGCCAGCAGTGACCCAAATCAGCCCCAGCATTTT
CASSDPNQPQHF
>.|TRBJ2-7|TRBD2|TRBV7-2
TGTGCCAGCAGCTTTCGCTCTAGCGGCTACGAGCAGTACTTC
CASSFRSSGYEQYF
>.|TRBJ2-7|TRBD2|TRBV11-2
TGTGCCAGCAGCTTAGTGGGCGGGAGGGGCTCCTACGAGCAGTACTTC
CASSLVGGRGSYEQYF